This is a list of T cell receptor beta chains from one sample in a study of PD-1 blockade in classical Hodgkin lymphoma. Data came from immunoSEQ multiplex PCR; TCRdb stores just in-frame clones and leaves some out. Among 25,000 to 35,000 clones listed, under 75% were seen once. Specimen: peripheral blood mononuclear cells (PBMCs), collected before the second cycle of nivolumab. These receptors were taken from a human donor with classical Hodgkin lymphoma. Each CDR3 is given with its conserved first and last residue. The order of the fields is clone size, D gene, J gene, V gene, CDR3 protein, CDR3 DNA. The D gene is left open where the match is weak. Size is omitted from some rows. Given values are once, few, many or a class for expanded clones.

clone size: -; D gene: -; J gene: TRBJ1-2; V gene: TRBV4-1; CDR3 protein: CASSQEITGLNYGYTF; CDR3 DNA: TGCGCCAGCAGCCAAGAGATTACAGGGCTCAACTATGGCTACACCTTC
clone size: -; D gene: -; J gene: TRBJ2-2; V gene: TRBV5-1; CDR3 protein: CASSWGDSATGELFF; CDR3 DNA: TGCGCCAGCAGCTGGGGGGACAGCGCGACCGGGGAGCTGTTTTTT
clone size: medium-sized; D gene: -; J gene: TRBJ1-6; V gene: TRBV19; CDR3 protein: CASMRDGNSPLHF; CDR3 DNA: TGTGCCAGTATGCGGGACGGTAATTCACCCCTCCACTTT
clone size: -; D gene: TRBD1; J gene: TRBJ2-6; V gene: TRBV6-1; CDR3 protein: CASRTGGSGANVLTF; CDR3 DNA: TGTGCCAGCAGAACAGGGGGCTCTGGGGCCAACGTCCTGACTTTC
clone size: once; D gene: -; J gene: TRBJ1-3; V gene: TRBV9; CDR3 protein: CASSSRPGAGNTIYF; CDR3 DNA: TGTGCCAGCAGCTCCAGACCAGGGGCTGGAAACACCATATATTTT
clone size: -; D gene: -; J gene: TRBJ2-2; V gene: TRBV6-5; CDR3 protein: CASSYEGGRTGELFF; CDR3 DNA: TGTGCCAGCAGTTACGAGGGGGGGCGGACCGGGGAGCTGTTTTTT
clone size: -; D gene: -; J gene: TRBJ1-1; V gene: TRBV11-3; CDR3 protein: CASSLEGATEAFF; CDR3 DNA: TGTGCCAGCAGCTTAGAAGGTGCGACTGAAGCTTTCTTT
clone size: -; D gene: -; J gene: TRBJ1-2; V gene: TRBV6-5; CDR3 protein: CASRKVPSGYTF; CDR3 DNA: TGTGCCAGCAGGAAAGTACCTTCTGGCTACACCTTC
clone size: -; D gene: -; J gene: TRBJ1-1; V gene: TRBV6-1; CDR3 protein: CASSERGWYEYTEAFF; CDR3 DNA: TGTGCCAGCAGTGAAAGGGGGTGGTACGAGTACACTGAAGCTTTCTTT
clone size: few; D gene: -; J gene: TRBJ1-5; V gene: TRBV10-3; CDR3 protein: CAISGPQNQPQHF; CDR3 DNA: TGTGCCATCAGTGGACCCCAGAATCAGCCCCAGCATTTT
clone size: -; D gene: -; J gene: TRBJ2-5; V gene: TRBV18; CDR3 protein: CASSPRSREETQYF; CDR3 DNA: TGTGCCAGCTCACCGAGGTCCAGGGAGGAGACCCAGTACTTC
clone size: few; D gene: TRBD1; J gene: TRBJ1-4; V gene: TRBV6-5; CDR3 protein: CASRPKQGGGVKLFF; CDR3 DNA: TGTGCCAGCAGGCCGAAACAGGGGGGGGGTGTGAAACTGTTTTTT
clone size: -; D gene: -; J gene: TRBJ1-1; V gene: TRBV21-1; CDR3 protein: CASSPRQRGQF; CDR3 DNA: TGTGCCAGCAGTCCCCGACAACGGGGCCAATTT
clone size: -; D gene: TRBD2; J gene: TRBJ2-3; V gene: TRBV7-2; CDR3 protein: CASSLSTFGRGGTDTQYF; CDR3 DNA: TGTGCCAGCAGCTTATCGACCTTTGGTCGGGGGGGCACAGATACGCAGTATTTT
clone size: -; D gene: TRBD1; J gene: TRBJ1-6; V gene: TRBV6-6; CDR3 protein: CASRSGQVNSPLHF; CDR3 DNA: TGTGCCAGCAGATCCGGACAGGTTAATTCACCCCTCCACTTT
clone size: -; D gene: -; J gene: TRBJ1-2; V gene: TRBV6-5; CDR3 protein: CASSYSLDSDYGYTF; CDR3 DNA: TGTGCCAGCAGTTACTCCCTGGACAGCGATTATGGCTACACCTTC
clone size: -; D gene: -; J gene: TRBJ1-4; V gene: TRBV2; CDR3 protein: CASSDSANNEKLFF; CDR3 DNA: TGTGCCAGCAGTGATTCAGCGAATAATGAAAAACTGTTTTTT
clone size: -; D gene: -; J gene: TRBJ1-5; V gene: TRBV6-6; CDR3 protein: CASSWDSSNQPQHF; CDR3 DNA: TGTGCCAGCAGTTGGGACTCTAGCAATCAGCCCCAGCATTTT
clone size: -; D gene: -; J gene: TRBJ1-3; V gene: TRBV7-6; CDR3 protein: CASSSGQPGNTIYF; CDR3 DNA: TGTGCCAGCAGCAGCGGACAGCCGGGAAACACCATATATTTT
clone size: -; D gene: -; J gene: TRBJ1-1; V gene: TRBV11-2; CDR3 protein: CASTVRSEAFF; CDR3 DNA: TGTGCCAGCACAGTCCGATCCGAAGCTTTCTTT
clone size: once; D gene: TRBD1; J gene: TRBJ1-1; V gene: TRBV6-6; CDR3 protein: CASSPQGGNKKAFF; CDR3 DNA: TGTGCCAGCAGTCCCCAGGGGGGGAACAAAAAAGCTTTCTTT
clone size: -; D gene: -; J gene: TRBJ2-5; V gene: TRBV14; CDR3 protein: CASSQELGETQYF; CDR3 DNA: TGTGCCAGCAGCCAAGAACTGGGGGAGACCCAGTACTTC
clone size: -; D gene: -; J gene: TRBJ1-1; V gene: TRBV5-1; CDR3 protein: CASSVAPREVTEAFF; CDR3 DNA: TGCGCCAGCAGCGTGGCCCCAAGGGAGGTCACTGAAGCTTTCTTT
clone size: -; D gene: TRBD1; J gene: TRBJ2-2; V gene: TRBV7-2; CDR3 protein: CASSSNTGVNTGELFF; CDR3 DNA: TGTGCCAGCAGCTCGAACACAGGGGTGAACACCGGGGAGCTGTTTTTT
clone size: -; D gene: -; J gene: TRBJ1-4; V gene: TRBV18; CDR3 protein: CASSPPRTLLGEKLFF; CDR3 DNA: TGTGCCAGCTCACCTCCCAGGACATTGTTGGGAGAAAAACTGTTTTTT
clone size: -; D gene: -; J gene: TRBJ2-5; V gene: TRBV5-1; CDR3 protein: CASSHQGGFQETQYF; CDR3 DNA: TGCGCCAGCAGCCATCAGGGCGGTTTCCAAGAGACCCAGTACTTC
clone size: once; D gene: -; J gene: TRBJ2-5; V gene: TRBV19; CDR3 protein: CASSIIGQGGRETQYF; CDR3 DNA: TGTGCCAGTAGTATCATAGGACAGGGAGGGAGGGAGACCCAGTACTTC
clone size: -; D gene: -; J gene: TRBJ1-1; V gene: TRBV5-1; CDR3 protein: CASSLGPPGNTEAFF; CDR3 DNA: TGCGCCAGCAGCTTAGGACCCCCCGGGAACACTGAAGCTTTCTTT
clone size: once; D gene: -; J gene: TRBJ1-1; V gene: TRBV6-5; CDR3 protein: CASAQGRSAEAFF; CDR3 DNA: TGTGCCAGCGCCCAGGGGAGGAGTGCTGAAGCTTTCTTT
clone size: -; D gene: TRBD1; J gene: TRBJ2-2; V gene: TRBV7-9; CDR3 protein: CASSIRTGNTGELFF; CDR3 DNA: TGTGCCAGCAGCATCAGGACAGGGAACACCGGGGAGCTGTTTTTT
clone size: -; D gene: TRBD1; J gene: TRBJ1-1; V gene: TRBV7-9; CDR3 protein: CASSLSTGFEAFF; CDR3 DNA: TGTGCCAGCAGCTTGTCGACAGGGTTTGAAGCTTTCTTT
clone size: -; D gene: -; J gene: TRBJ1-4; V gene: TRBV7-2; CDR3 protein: CASSYYPRAKNEKLFF; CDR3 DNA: TGTGCCAGCAGTTATTACCCCCGGGCGAAAAATGAAAAACTGTTTTTT
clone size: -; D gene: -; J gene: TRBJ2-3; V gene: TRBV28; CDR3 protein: CASSLGGATDTQYF; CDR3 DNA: TGTGCCAGCAGTTTAGGCGGGGCCACAGATACGCAGTATTTT
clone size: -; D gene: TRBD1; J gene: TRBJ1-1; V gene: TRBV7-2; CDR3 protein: CASSLLGTGSTEAFF; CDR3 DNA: TGTGCCAGCAGCTTATTAGGGACAGGGAGTACTGAAGCTTTCTTT
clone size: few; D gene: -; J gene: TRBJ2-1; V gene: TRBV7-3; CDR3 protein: CASSPTGNDNEQFF; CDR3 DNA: TGTGCCAGCAGCCCCACAGGGAACGACAATGAGCAGTTCTTC
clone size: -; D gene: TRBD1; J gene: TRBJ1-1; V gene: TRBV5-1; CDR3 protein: CASTDRGGTEAFF; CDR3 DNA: TGCGCCAGCACGGACAGGGGAGGTACTGAAGCTTTCTTT
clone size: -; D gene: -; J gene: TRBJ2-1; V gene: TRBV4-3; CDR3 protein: CASSQALEDEQFF; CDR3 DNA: TGCGCCAGCAGCCAAGCGCTAGAGGATGAGCAGTTCTTC
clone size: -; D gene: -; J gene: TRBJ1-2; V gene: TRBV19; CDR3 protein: CASSMDGTPERGYTF; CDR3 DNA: TGTGCCAGTAGTATGGACGGGACGCCGGAAAGGGGCTACACCTTC
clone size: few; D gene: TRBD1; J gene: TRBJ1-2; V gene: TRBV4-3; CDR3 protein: CASSRGRDSLYGYTF; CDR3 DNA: TGCGCCAGCAGCCGAGGACGGGACAGCCTCTATGGCTACACCTTC
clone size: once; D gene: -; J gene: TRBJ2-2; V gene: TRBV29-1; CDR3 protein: CSVGSSTANTGELFF; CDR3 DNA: TGCAGCGTGGGGTCTTCGACAGCGAACACCGGGGAGCTGTTTTTT
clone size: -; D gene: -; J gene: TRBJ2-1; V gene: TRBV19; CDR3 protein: CASSTGGAGNEQFF; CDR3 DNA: TGTGCCAGTAGTACCGGAGGGGCGGGCAATGAGCAGTTCTTC
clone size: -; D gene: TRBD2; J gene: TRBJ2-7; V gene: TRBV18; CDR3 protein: CASSPSVGGASEQYF; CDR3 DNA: TGTGCCAGCTCACCAAGTGTCGGGGGGGCCTCCGAGCAGTACTTC
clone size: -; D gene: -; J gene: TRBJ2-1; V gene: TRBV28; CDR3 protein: CASPPSQGYNEQFF; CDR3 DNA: TGTGCCAGCCCACCCAGCCAAGGCTACAATGAGCAGTTCTTC
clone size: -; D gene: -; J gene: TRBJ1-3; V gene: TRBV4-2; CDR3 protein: CASSQDRWVSGNTIYF; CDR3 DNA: TGTGCCAGCAGCCAAGATCGATGGGTCTCTGGAAACACCATATATTTT
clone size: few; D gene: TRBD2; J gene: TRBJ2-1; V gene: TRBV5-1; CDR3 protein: CASSPGLVSYNEQFF; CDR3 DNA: TGCGCCAGCAGCCCAGGACTAGTATCCTACAATGAGCAGTTCTTC
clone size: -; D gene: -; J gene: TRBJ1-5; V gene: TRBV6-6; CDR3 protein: CASSHYKGQPQHF; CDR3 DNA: TGTGCCAGCAGCCATTATAAAGGTCAGCCCCAGCATTTT
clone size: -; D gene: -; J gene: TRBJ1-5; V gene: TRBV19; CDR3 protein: CASSWESNQPQHF; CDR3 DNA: TGTGCCAGTTCCTGGGAGAGCAATCAGCCCCAGCATTTT
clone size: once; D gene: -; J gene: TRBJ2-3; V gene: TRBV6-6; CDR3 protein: CASSYSGSTDTQYF; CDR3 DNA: TGTGCCAGCAGTTACTCTGGAAGCACAGATACGCAGTATTTT
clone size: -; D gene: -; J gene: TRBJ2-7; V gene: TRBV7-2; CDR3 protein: CASSFFGGAGSYEQYF; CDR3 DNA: TGTGCCAGCAGCTTCTTTGGGGGCGCCGGATCCTACGAGCAGTACTTC
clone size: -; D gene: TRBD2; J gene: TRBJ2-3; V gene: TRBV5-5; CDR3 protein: CASSSGLADPTDTQYF; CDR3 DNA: TGTGCCAGCAGCTCGGGACTAGCGGACCCCACAGATACGCAGTATTTT
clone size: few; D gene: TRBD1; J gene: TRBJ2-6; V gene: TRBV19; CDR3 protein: CASSHGGTGKYVLTF; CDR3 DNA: TGTGCCAGTTCCCATGGGGGGACAGGGAAGTACGTCCTGACTTTC
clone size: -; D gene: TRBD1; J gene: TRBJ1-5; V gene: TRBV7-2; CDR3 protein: CASSQTGTELNQPQHF; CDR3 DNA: TGTGCCAGCAGCCAAACCGGGACAGAACTAAATCAGCCCCAGCATTTT
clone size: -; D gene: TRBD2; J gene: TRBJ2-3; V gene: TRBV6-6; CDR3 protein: CASRPRGVGGDTQYF; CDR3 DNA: TGTGCCAGCAGACCGCGGGGGGTCGGGGGAGATACGCAGTATTTT
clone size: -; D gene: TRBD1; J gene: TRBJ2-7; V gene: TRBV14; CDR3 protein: CASSRDRIFYEQYF; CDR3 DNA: TGTGCCAGCAGCCGGGACAGGATATTCTACGAGCAGTACTTC